This T cell receptor beta chain originates from a study of PD-1 blockade in classical Hodgkin lymphoma. Method: immunoSEQ multiplex PCR; TCRdb's copy keeps in-frame clones and lacks some. The sample shows roughly 42,000 clones, approximately 67% of them seen only once. Study results and caveats: Complete responders' diversity at baseline resembled that of newly diagnosed patients.

Time point indicated: cycle 4 day 1 (C4D1), after 6 weeks of nivolumab. The patients all showed relapse after autologous stem cell transplantation, while their brentuximab vedotin exposure varied. The length of the CDR3 is 12 residues. Trimming pared 3 bases from V and 4 bases from J, leaving 8 bases between. Germline-derived CDR1 and CDR2 are SGHDT and YYEEEE. Remarks on this clone: Its antigen is still unknown.

The V gene is TRBV5-6, the J gene TRBJ2-7; D perhaps matches TRBD1 (5 bases). The sample consisted of peripheral blood mononuclear cells (PBMCs), taken before the fourth cycle of nivolumab. This clonotype was obtained from a human donor with classical Hodgkin lymphoma. Here the CDR3 reads CASSSYRYEQYF. The CDR3 DNA reads as TGTGCCAGCAGCTCGTACAGGTACGAGCAGTACTTC. Using reference TRBV5-6 and TRBJ2-7 for the parts outside the CDR3, the full variable domain is DAGVTQSPTHLIKTRGQQVTLRCSPKSGHDTVSWYQQALGQGPQFIFQYYEEEERQRGNFPDRFSGHQFPNYSSELNVNALLLGDSALYLCASSSYRYEQYFGPGTRLTVT.